One and the same sample provided the 13 T cell receptor beta chains below, sequenced in a study of T cells in localized non-small cell lung cancer. The protocol was immunoSEQ multiplex PCR, while the TCRdb copy is restricted to in-frame clones and leaves out a portion. Here the sample spans 100,000 or so clones, just over 90% being singletons. This specimen consisted of PBMCs, obtained before any cancer treatment. These receptor sequences come from a woman aged 35 to 70 with stage II squamous cell lung carcinoma.

This clone was seen just once. The V and J genes are TRBV12-5 and TRBJ2-2; 7 nucleotides line up with TRBD2. The germline V gene has CDR1 LGHNT and CDR2 FRNRAP. Trimming cost V 5 bases and J 2 bases; bases outside gene matches: 11. The CDR3 consists of 17 residues. The CDR3 nucleotides are TGTGCTAGTGGTCCCAGAGCGGCTAGCGGTAACACCGGGGAGCTGTTTTTT. Translated: CASGPRAASGNTGELFF. The full variable domain, its missing parts supplied by reference TRBV12-5 and TRBJ2-2, is DARVTQTPRHKVTEMGQEVTMRCQPILGHNTVFWYRQTMMQGLELLAYFRNRAPLDDSGMPKDRFSAEMPDATLATLKIQPSEPRDSAVYFCASGPRAASGNTGELFFGEGSRLTVL.

The genes are TRBV30 and TRBJ1-6, with a tentative D call TRBD1 (5 bases). CDR3 length equals 12 residues. Between the trimmed V and J ends, which lost 3 bases and 8 bases, there was a span of 8 bases. CDR1 and CDR2 from the germline V gene are GTSNPN and SVGIG (reference sequence). The CDR3 sequence: CAWRRGDSPLHF. The CDR3 bases are TGTGCCTGGAGGCGGGGGGATTCACCCCTCCACTTT.

This CDR3 is CASSGQDNSPLHF. For the CDR3, the DNA is TGTGCCAGCTCCGGACAGGATAATTCACCCCTCCACTTT. V gene TRBV18 combines with J gene TRBJ1-6; 7 positions agree with TRBD1. The J segment lost 5 bases and the V segment lost 6 bases, leaving 1 base of the junction unmatched. The CDR3 contains 13 residues. The V gene's germline CDR1 is KGHSH and CDR2 LQKENI.

The chain joins TRBV7-7 to TRBJ2-7, with a possible D match to TRBD2 (5 bases). This CDR3 contains 13 residues. Trimming took 3 bases from V and 7 from J, leaving 13 bases between them. From germline, CDR1 is SSHAT and CDR2 FNYEAQ (reference sequence). The CDR3 spells CASSLVAGGEQYF. CDR3 coding DNA: TGTGCCAGCAGCTTGGTGGCGGGCGGGGAGCAGTACTTC.

The chain combines TRBV7-9 with TRBJ1-5; no clear D. Germline CDR1 is SEHNR and CDR2 is FQNEAQ (reference sequence). This CDR3 is built from 14 residues. Trimming took 6 bases from V and 6 from J, leaving 15 bases between them. CDR3 sequence reads: CASSLGGLTQPQHF. The CDR3 nucleotides are TGTGCCAGCAGTTTGGGTGGTCTCACTCAGCCCCAGCATTTT. The variable domain in full, with the rest retrieved from reference TRBV7-9 and TRBJ1-5, is DTGVSQNPRHKITKRGQNVTFRCDPISEHNRLYWYRQTLGQGPEFLTYFQNEAQLEKSRLLSDRFSAERPKGSFSTLEIQRTEQGDSAMYLCASSLGGLTQPQHFGDGTRLSIL.

The genes are TRBV27 and TRBJ1-1; the D gene is possibly TRBD1 (6 bases). Trimming took 3 bases from V and 2 from J, leaving 10 bases between them. The V gene's germline CDR1 is MNHEY and CDR2 SMNVEV (reference sequence). This CDR3 has 14 amino acids. As DNA, the CDR3 is TGTGCCAGCAGTTTGGGGGGGGGCAACACTGAAGCTTTCTTT. Translated: CASSLGGGNTEAFF.

V gene TRBV7-9 combines with J gene TRBJ2-3; 12 bases are shared with TRBD1. Germline CDR1 is SEHNR and CDR2 is FQNEAQ (reference sequence). V lost 6 bases to trimming and J lost 6 bases; unmatched junction nucleotides: 10. The CDR3 totals 16 residues. CDR3 sequence: CASSRGDRGRMDTQYF. CDR3 DNA: TGTGCCAGCAGTAGAGGGGACAGGGGGCGCATGGATACGCAGTATTTT.

This chain uses TRBV28 with TRBJ1-2; weak D call: TRBD1 (6 bases). Germline values: CDR1 MDHEN, CDR2 SYDVKM. V lost 1 base and J 5 bases, leaving 17 bases between the germline ends. The CDR3 length is 16 residues. The CDR3: CASSLSQGSRGYGYTF. DNA of the CDR3: TGTGCCAGCAGTTTATCGCAGGGGTCGAGGGGGTATGGCTACACCTTC.

This chain uses TRBV11-2 with TRBJ2-7; 10 bases fit TRBD2. V shed 5 bases and J 1 base; nucleotides not matched to a gene: 8. Germline loops: CDR1 SGHAT, CDR2 FQNNGV. This CDR3 contains 16 residues. In DNA, the CDR3 is TGTGCCAGCAGCCCCCCACTAGCGGGGCGTTCCTACGAGCAGTACTTC. It encodes CASSPPLAGRSYEQYF.

The chain carries TRBV5-4 and TRBJ1-1, with TRBD1 as a possible D gene (6 bases). V lost 0 bases and J 6 bases, leaving 12 bases between the germline ends. The CDR3 contains 14 residues. The germline CDR1 and CDR2 sequences are SGHNT and YYREEE (reference sequence). The CDR3 loop reads CASSLAGERAEAFF. For the CDR3, the DNA is TGTGCCAGCAGCTTGGCAGGGGAGCGGGCTGAAGCTTTCTTT.

The chain links TRBV28 to TRBJ1-5, with D perhaps TRBD1 (5 bases). V was pared by 7 bases and J by 3 bases, with 13 bases between. CDR1 and CDR2 (germline): MDHEN, SYDVKM. The CDR3 runs 14 residues. Here the CDR3 DNA reads TGTGCCAGCATCTTTTCAGGGTCCAATCAGCCCCAGCATTTT. It translates to CASIFSGSNQPQHF.

This clone was seen only once. The chain couples TRBV7-2 to TRBJ1-5, with a possible D match to TRBD1 (5 bases). From germline, CDR1 is SGHTA and CDR2 FQGNSA. V dropped 5 bases and J dropped 1 base, with 6 bases sitting between them. The CDR3 totals 13 residues. The CDR3 reads CASSRDSNQPQHF. In nucleotides, the CDR3 is TGTGCCAGCAGCCGGGACAGCAATCAGCCCCAGCATTTT.

The gene calls are TRBV5-4 and TRBJ2-1; 7 bases line up with TRBD2. Trimming cost V 3 bases and J 5 bases; bases outside gene matches: 2. Germline assignment: CDR1 SGHNT and CDR2 YYREEE (reference sequence). The CDR3 length is 13 residues. CDR3: CASSSGTNNEQFF. The CDR3 DNA reads as TGTGCCAGCAGCTCCGGGACTAACAATGAGCAGTTCTTC. The full variable domain, with the rest looked up from reference TRBV5-4 and TRBJ2-1, is ETGVTQSPTHLIKTRGQQVTLRCSSQSGHNTVSWYQQALGQGPQFIFQYYREEENGRGNFPPRFSGLQFPNYSSELNVNALELDDSALYLCASSSGTNNEQFFGPGTRLTVL.